This T cell receptor beta chain was recovered during a study of T cells after yellow fever vaccination. Study results and limitations: The study re-detected most primary-vaccination clones after the booster (about 96% CD4, 88% CD8).

In the case of this clonotype: Its target is unknown.

Universal primer sites and UMIs were introduced during 5'RACE template-switching synthesis of TCR cDNA. TCRdb re-called the 5' RACE reads through MiXCR, storing one row per CDR3 protein. The sample has hundreds of thousands of distinct CDR3 sequences; roughly an eighth are singletons. Germline V gene data show CDR1 as DFQATT and CDR2 as SNEGSKA (reference sequence). The CDR3 totals 15 residues. V dropped 2 bases and J dropped 4; count of bases not matched to a gene: 10. The chain has TRBV20-1 and TRBJ2-5; 7 bases agree with TRBD1. The clonotype comes from a man aged 25-45 years who received the YFV17D yellow fever vaccine. The sequencing used PBMCs, collected on the day of the yellow fever booster vaccination. As DNA, the CDR3 is TGCAGTGCTAGACCCGGGAACAGGGGTGCAGAGACCCAGTACTTC. Protein: CSARPGNRGAETQYF.